The rows below give T cell receptor beta chains drawn from one sample of a study of cytomegalovirus exposure and HLA in healthy donors. The assay was immunoSEQ multiplex PCR, and TCRdb's table has in-frame clones only and misses some. The sample includes around 120,000 clones, about 78% of them seen just once. Sequencing was performed on PBMCs. These receptors came from a middle-aged woman in good health and CMV-seropositive. Each CDR3 is given with its conserved first and last residue. The D gene is left open where the match is weak. Only some rows state a clone size, as once, few, many or a class for expanded clones.

v_call	j_call	d_call	clone_size	cdr3_nt	cdr3_aa
TRBV11-3	TRBJ2-7	NA	NA	TGTGCCAGCAGCCCCGAGACAGCCTCCTACAAGCAGTACTTC	CASSPETASYKQYF
TRBV7-3	TRBJ1-1	NA	NA	TGTGCCAGCAGCTTAACTAGTCGACAGAACACTGAAGCTTTCTTT	CASSLTSRQNTEAFF
TRBV11-2	TRBJ2-4	NA	few	TGTGCCAGCAGCCCCCAGGGGGGTTCTCGGGCCAAAAACATTCAGTACTTC	CASSPQGGSRAKNIQYF
TRBV19	TRBJ1-1	NA	NA	TGTGCCAGTAGTAATCAGGGCGGCACTGAAGCTTTCTTT	CASSNQGGTEAFF
TRBV7-9	TRBJ2-3	NA	NA	TGTGCCTGTGAACGTGCGGGGAGCACAGATACGCAGTATTTT	CACERAGSTDTQYF
TRBV4-3	TRBJ2-1	TRBD2	NA	TGCGCCAGCAGCCAAGATTGGGTAGCGGGGGGCCTGCGAGGGTCAGGCGAGCAGTTCTTC	CASSQDWVAGGLRGSGEQFF
TRBV19	TRBJ2-1	NA	NA	TGTGCCAGTAGTATAGCACAGGGGGGGGAGCAGTTCTTC	CASSIAQGGEQFF
TRBV5-1	TRBJ2-1	TRBD2	NA	TGCGCCAGCAGCTTGGCTCTAGCGGGGGGAAATGAGCAGTTCTTC	CASSLALAGGNEQFF
TRBV7-2	TRBJ1-1	TRBD1	NA	TGTGCCAGCAGCTTAGAAAGGGCAGGGGGTGGCACTGAAGCTTTCTTT	CASSLERAGGGTEAFF
TRBV7-9	TRBJ1-2	TRBD1	NA	TGTGCCAGCAGCCCGACAGGGGCAGGTGGCTACACCTTC	CASSPTGAGGYTF
TRBV2	TRBJ2-7	NA	NA	TGTGCCAGCAGTGATTCACCGTTGTCAAGGAGCTCCTACGAGCAGTACTTC	CASSDSPLSRSSYEQYF
TRBV5-1	TRBJ2-1	NA	NA	TGCGCCAGCAGCTTGGTCATGTACAATGAGCAGTTCTTC	CASSLVMYNEQFF
TRBV6-1	TRBJ2-7	NA	NA	TGTGCCAGCAGGGGGCCCTCCGGGTACGAGCAGTACTTC	CASRGPSGYEQYF
TRBV18	TRBJ1-2	TRBD1	once	TGTGCCAGCTCACGAGGGGGCGGTGGCTATGGCTACACCTTC	CASSRGGGGYGYTF
TRBV7-8	TRBJ1-2	TRBD1	NA	TGTGCCAGCAGCATTACCCCCGGGGACAGGACTTATGGCTACACCTTC	CASSITPGDRTYGYTF
TRBV7-6	TRBJ1-6	TRBD1	once	TGTGCCAGCAGCCTAAGACAGGGAAGTAATTCACCCCTCCACTTT	CASSLRQGSNSPLHF
TRBV19	TRBJ2-7	NA	NA	TGTGCCAGTAGTATAGGAACGGTTTCCTACGAGCAGTACTTC	CASSIGTVSYEQYF
TRBV5-6	TRBJ2-2	NA	few	TGTGCCAGCAGCGAGGTGGCGACGAACACCGGGGAGCTGTTTTTT	CASSEVATNTGELFF
TRBV6-5	TRBJ1-2	TRBD1	NA	TGTGCCAGCAGTTCCCGGACAGGGGGCTCCTATGGCTACACCTTC	CASSSRTGGSYGYTF
TRBV7-7	TRBJ2-7	TRBD1	NA	TGTGCCAGCAGCTTAGGACAGGGAAATTCCGAGCAGTACTTC	CASSLGQGNSEQYF
TRBV4-3	TRBJ1-2	TRBD1	few	TGCGCCAGCAGCCAAGACAGGGGGATTTTGGGCTACACCTTC	CASSQDRGILGYTF
TRBV10-3	TRBJ1-1	NA	NA	TGTGCCATCAGTGAGGAACACGGGAGGGAAGCTTTCTTT	CAISEEHGREAFF
TRBV9	TRBJ1-2	NA	NA	TGTGCCAGCAGCTATGGACAGAACTATGGCTACACCTTC	CASSYGQNYGYTF
TRBV7-2	TRBJ1-5	NA	NA	TGTGCCAGCAGCTTAGGACAGAATCAGCCCCAGCATTTT	CASSLGQNQPQHF
TRBV6-5	TRBJ1-1	NA	NA	TGTGCCAGCAGTTACTCCCTTTATGAAGTCGCCCTTCGGGCTTTCTTT	CASSYSLYEVALRAFF
TRBV19	TRBJ2-3	NA	NA	TGTGCCAGTAGTATAGATCTTAGCACAGATACGCAGTATTTT	CASSIDLSTDTQYF
TRBV19	TRBJ1-2	NA	NA	TGTGCCAGTAGTCCCTCGACAGTACGAGACTATGGCTACACCTTC	CASSPSTVRDYGYTF
TRBV4-1	TRBJ1-1	TRBD1	NA	TGCGCCAGCAGCCACCATGACAGGGGGACTGAAGCTTTCTTT	CASSHHDRGTEAFF
TRBV6-4	TRBJ1-6	NA	NA	TGTGCCAGCAGTGTACAGGTGGATTCACCCCTCCACTTT	CASSVQVDSPLHF
TRBV7-2	TRBJ2-7	NA	NA	TGTGCCAGCAGCGCGGGGCCGTCGTACGAGCAGTACTTC	CASSAGPSYEQYF
TRBV7-2	TRBJ1-3	NA	NA	TGTGCCAGCAGCTTAGCCCCAGGAGGCGGAAACACCATATATTTT	CASSLAPGGGNTIYF
TRBV4-2	TRBJ1-1	NA	NA	TGTGCCAGCAGCCAGGGGGGTGATATGAACACTGAAGCTTTCTTT	CASSQGGDMNTEAFF
TRBV29-1	TRBJ2-5	TRBD1	few	TGCAGCGGGATATCGACAGGGAGAGAGACCCAGTACTTC	CSGISTGRETQYF
TRBV5-4	TRBJ1-1	NA	few	TGTGCCAGCAGCCAGGGGTGGGACACTGAAGCTTTCTTT	CASSQGWDTEAFF
TRBV6-5	TRBJ1-1	TRBD1	NA	TGTGCCAGCACCGAGGCCGGGACAGGGGGCGCGAAAGCTTTCTTT	CASTEAGTGGAKAFF
TRBV4-2	TRBJ1-5	NA	NA	TGTGCCAGCAGCCAAGTCAGGGAGGGGAATCAGCCCCAGCATTTT	CASSQVREGNQPQHF